This T cell receptor beta chain was captured in a study of T cells in Graves' hyperthyroidism and ophthalmopathy. Findings of the study overall: Blood held most thyroid clonotypes expanded above 0.001 frequency.

About this clonotype itself: The antigen is undetermined.

RNA transcripts yielded amplified TCR beta CDR3 regions. RT-PCR in the first round (using the HTBI primer set) targeted the TCR CDR3. TCRdb itself ran the multiplex PCR reads through MiXCR, one entry per CDR3 protein. The table lists roughly 570,000 distinct CDR3 sequences, around 45% of them singletons. Looked up from germline, CDR1 is SQVTM and CDR2 is ANQGSEA. V dropped 3 bases and J dropped 8 bases, with 10 bases sitting between them. The CDR3 has 12 residues. The sequenced material came from peripheral blood or thyroid tissue (not recorded which). This chain connects TRBV29-1 to TRBJ2-2, with D unresolved. This TCR was sampled from a woman younger than 30 with Graves' hyperthyroidism. CDR3 region: CSVDQHTGELFF. CDR3 DNA: TGCAGCGTTGACCAACATACAGGGGAGCTGTTTTTT.